These 16 T cell receptor beta chains were all obtained from the same sample, sequenced in a study of blood T cell repertoires in COVID-19. Sequenced by immunoSEQ multiplex PCR; TCRdb stores in-frame clones only, minus some. The sample has 200,000 to 250,000 clones; 80% to 85% are singletons. The sequenced sample was peripheral blood. Receptors originate from a woman aged 80 or over with active or convalescent COVID-19.

This clone was recorded only once. The CDR3 DNA follows: TGTGCCAGCAGCCAGGCGGGGGAGGGCCCCTACAATGAGCAGTTCTTC. Translated: CASSQAGEGPYNEQFF. The chain carries TRBV4-2 and TRBJ2-1; 7 bases fit TRBD2. Germline CDR1 reads LGHNA; CDR2 reads YNFKEQ. The CDR3 length is 16 residues. V shed 3 bases, J shed 2 bases, and the junction held 7 bases outside the gene matches.

The DNA for the CDR3 is TGTGCCAGCAGTGCGGGAGGGACAGCCCATTACGATGAGCAGTTCTTC. Residues: CASSAGGTAHYDEQFF. The chain carries TRBV6-1 and TRBJ2-1; possible D gene TRBD2, 8 bases. This CDR3 region has 16 residues. From germline, CDR1 is MNHNS and CDR2 SASEGT. Trimming left V 4 bases short and J 8 bases short, with 21 bases between.

The chain combines TRBV12-3 or TRBV12-4 with TRBJ1-6; D remains unclear. Deletions cut 1 base from V and 8 bases from J, with 6 bases between. The CDR3 is 13 residues long. In DNA form, the CDR3 reads TGTGCCAGCAGTTTAGTCGAGGATTCACCCCTCCACTTT. It yields the protein CASSLVEDSPLHF.

The chain combines TRBV7-2 with TRBJ2-7; the match to TRBD2 covers 8 bases. Germline assignment: CDR1 SGHTA and CDR2 FQGNSA. V was clipped by 5 bases and J by 0 bases; unmatched bases: 6. This CDR3 region has 15 residues. CDR3 coding DNA: TGTGCCAGCAGCGCCACTAGCGGTAGCTCCTACGAGCAGTACTTC. Translating gives CASSATSGSSYEQYF.

This clone was recorded once. This chain connects TRBV9 to TRBJ2-5; 9 bases match TRBD2. With 0 bases clipped from V and 2 bases from J, the junction kept 2 bases outside the gene matches. The CDR3 has 15 residues. CDR1 is SGDLS, CDR2 YYNGEE, per germline. The CDR3 DNA is TGTGCCAGCAGCGTAGGGACTAGCGCACAAGAGACCCAGTACTTC. It translates to CASSVGTSAQETQYF.

About this clone itself: The germline gene is not matched at one end of the junction; a read error may be the cause. This sequence joins TRBV24-1 and TRBJ1-2; TRBD1 aligns across 10 bases. This CDR3 comprises 16 residues. The germline V gene encodes CDR1 KGHDR and CDR2 SFDVKD. This CDR3 reads CATCDSTTGGVYGYTF. As DNA, the CDR3 is TGTGCCACCTGTGATTCCACGACAGGGGGCGTCTATGGCTACACCTTC.

In DNA form, the CDR3 reads TGTGCCAGCAGCTTCTCAGGGGTGGAAGAGACCCAGTACTTC. As protein: CASSFSGVEETQYF. This chain uses TRBV5-4 with TRBJ2-5; the D gene is possibly TRBD1 (6 bases). Germline lookup yields CDR1 SGHNT and CDR2 YYREEE (reference sequence). CDR3 length equals 14 residues. V gave up 2 bases and J gave up 3 bases, with 11 bases separating them.

The chain joins TRBV3-1 (or the pseudogene TRBV3-2) to TRBJ2-5; D not resolved. The CDR3 runs 16 residues. Germline V gene sequence: CDR1 LGHDT, CDR2 YNNKEL (reference sequence). V was trimmed by 1 base and J by 4 bases, leaving 16 bases between them. The CDR3 reads CASSQGPLGDRETQYF. The CDR3 DNA follows: TGTGCCAGCAGCCAAGGCCCGCTCGGAGACCGAGAGACCCAGTACTTC.

The chain is built from TRBV3-1 (or the pseudogene TRBV3-2) and TRBJ1-5; TRBD1 is a possible D gene (5 bases). Trimming cost V 0 bases and J 3 bases, with 18 bases left between them. The CDR3 loop spans 18 amino acids. CDR1 and CDR2 (germline): LGHDT, YNNKEL (reference sequence). CDR3 sequence (DNA): TGTGCCAGCAGCCAAGATCCGACCCGGGGGGACCCCAATCAGCCCCAGCATTTT. This translates into CASSQDPTRGDPNQPQHF.

The chain employs TRBV5-1 and TRBJ1-1; perhaps TRBD1 as D (5 bases). Trimming removed 4 bases at V and 4 bases at J, with 11 bases between. The CDR3 totals 13 residues. The germline gives CDR1 SGHRS, CDR2 YFSETQ. For the CDR3, the DNA is TGCGCCAGCAGCGCCGGGGGAATCACTGAAGCTTTCTTT. Protein: CASSAGGITEAFF.

In its sample, this clone was seen once. This same CDR3 is encoded by further DNA sequences in the sample. V usage is TRBV5-4 and J usage is TRBJ1-1; perhaps TRBD1 as D (6 bases). Trimming removed 0 bases at V and 5 bases at J, with 14 bases between. This CDR3 is built from 15 residues. Germline values: CDR1 SGHNT, CDR2 YYREEE (reference sequence). The chain's CDR3 is CASSLAGRGGTEAFF. The CDR3 DNA is TGTGCCAGCAGCTTGGCAGGAAGGGGGGGGACTGAAGCTTTCTTT. Supplemented by reference TRBV5-4 and TRBJ1-1, the full variable domain reads ETGVTQSPTHLIKTRGQQVTLRCSSQSGHNTVSWYQQALGQGPQFIFQYYREEENGRGNFPPRFSGLQFPNYSSELNVNALELDDSALYLCASSLAGRGGTEAFFGQGTRLTVV.

The chain has TRBV7-6 and TRBJ2-7, with 8 bases lining up with TRBD2. V shed 1 base and J 5 bases; nucleotides not matched to a gene: 10. The V gene's germline CDR1 is SGHVS and CDR2 FNYEAQ. CDR3 length: 16 residues. The CDR3 sequence: CASSLGGRGGLNEQYF. CDR3 nucleotides: TGTGCCAGCAGCTTAGGGGGTCGGGGGGGGCTTAACGAGCAGTACTTC.

The V gene is TRBV27, the J gene TRBJ1-4; TRBD1 might be the D (5 bases). The CDR3 contains 14 residues. Deletions cut 6 bases from V and 8 bases from J, with 16 bases between. The germline CDR1 and CDR2 sequences are MNHEY and SMNVEV (reference sequence). CDR3 amino acids: CASSWDGGKEKLFF. CDR3 coding DNA: TGTGCCAGCAGCTGGGACGGAGGGAAGGAAAAACTGTTTTTT.

As regards this clone: The sample holds other DNA sequences that translate to the same CDR3. V and J are TRBV7-3 and TRBJ2-1; 9 bases fit TRBD2. The CDR3 has 14 amino acids. The germline CDR1 and CDR2 sequences are SGHTA and FQGTGA. Germline trimming cut 4 bases from V and 4 bases from J; bases unmatched to any gene: 2. CDR3 sequence (DNA): TGTGCCAGCAGCTCAGGACTAGCGTACAATGAGCAGTTCTTC. It codes for CASSSGLAYNEQFF.

The J gene is TRBJ1-2, the V gene TRBV27, with D maybe TRBD1 (5 bases). Looked up from germline, CDR1 is MNHEY and CDR2 is SMNVEV (reference sequence). There are 14 residues in the CDR3. V was shortened by 3 bases and J by 8 bases, with 16 bases between the two germline ends. CDR3 sequence reads: CASSFSRQGQGYTF. CDR3 nucleotide sequence: TGTGCCAGCAGTTTCAGCCGGCAGGGTCAAGGCTACACCTTC.

The chain links TRBV2 to TRBJ2-7; 9 nucleotides agree with TRBD1. This CDR3 is 15 amino acids long. The J segment lost 5 bases and the V segment lost 4 bases, leaving 9 bases of the junction unmatched. CDR1 is SNHLY, CDR2 FYNNEI, per germline. In DNA form, the CDR3 reads TGTGCCAGCAGTGTACTGCGGGACAGGGTAAACGAGCAGTACTTC. This encodes CASSVLRDRVNEQYF.